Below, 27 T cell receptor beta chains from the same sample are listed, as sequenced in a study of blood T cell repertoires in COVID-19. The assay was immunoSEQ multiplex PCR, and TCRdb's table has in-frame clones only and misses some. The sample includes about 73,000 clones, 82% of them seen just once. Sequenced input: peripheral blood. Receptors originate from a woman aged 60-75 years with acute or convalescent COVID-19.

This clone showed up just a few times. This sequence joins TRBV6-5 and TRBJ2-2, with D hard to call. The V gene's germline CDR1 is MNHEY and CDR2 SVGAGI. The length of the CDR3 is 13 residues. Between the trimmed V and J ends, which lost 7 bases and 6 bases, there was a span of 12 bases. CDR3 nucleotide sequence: TGTGCCAGCACCTTTACCCCGGCCGGGGAGCTGTTTTTT. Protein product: CASTFTPAGELFF.

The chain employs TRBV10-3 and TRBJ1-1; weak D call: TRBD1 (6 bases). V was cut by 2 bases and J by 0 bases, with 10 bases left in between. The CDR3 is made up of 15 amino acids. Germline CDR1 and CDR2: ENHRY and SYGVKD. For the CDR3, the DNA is TGTGCCATCAGTGAGGGGGACAAAATGAACACTGAAGCTTTCTTT. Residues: CAISEGDKMNTEAFF.

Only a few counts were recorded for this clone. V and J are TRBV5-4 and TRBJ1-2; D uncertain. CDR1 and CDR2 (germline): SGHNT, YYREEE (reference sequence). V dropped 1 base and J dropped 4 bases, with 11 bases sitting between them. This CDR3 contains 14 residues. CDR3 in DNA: TGTGCCAGCAGCTTGCGGGAGCAGCTCTATGGCTACACCTTC. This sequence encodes CASSLREQLYGYTF.

The CDR3 nucleotides read TGTGCCAGCATTTCCCGGGCTCGGGGGGAAGCTTTCTTT. This codes for CASISRARGEAFF. The J gene is TRBJ1-1, the V gene TRBV27; weak D call: TRBD1 (5 bases). The germline V gene has CDR1 MNHEY and CDR2 SMNVEV (reference sequence). This CDR3 region has 13 residues. The V end lost 7 bases, the J end lost 8 bases, and 17 bases lay between the germline ends.

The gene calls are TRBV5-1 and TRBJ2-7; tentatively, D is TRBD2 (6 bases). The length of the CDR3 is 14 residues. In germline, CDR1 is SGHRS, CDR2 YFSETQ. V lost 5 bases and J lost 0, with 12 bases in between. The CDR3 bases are TGCGCCAGCAGGATAGCGGTCAGCTCCTACGAGCAGTACTTC. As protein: CASRIAVSSYEQYF.

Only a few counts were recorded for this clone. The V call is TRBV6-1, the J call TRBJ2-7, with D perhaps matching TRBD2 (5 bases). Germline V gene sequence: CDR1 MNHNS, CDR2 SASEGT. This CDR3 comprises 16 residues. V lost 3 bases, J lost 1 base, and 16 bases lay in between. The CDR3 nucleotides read TGTGCCAGCAGTGATAGGAGGCTTACCCTTTCCTACGAGCAGTACTTC. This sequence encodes CASSDRRLTLSYEQYF.

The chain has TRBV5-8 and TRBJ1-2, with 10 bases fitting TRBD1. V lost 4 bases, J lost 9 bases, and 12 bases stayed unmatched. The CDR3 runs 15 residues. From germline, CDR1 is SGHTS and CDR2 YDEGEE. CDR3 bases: TGTGCCAGCAGCGGAGCGACAGGGGGCGCGGGTAGCTACACCTTC. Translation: CASSGATGGAGSYTF.

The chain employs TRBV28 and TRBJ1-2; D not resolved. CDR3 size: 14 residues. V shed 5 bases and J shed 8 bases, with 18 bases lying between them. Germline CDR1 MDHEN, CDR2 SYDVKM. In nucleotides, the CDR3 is TGTGCCAGCAGTCCCACCCATAAGGACTGGGGCTACACCTTC. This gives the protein CASSPTHKDWGYTF.

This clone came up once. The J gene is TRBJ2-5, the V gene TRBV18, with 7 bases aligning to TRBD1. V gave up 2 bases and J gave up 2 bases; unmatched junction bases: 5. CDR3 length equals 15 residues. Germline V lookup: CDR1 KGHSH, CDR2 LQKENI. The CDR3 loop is CASSPRDRLQETQYF. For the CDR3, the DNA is TGTGCCAGCTCACCAAGGGACAGACTTCAAGAGACCCAGTACTTC.

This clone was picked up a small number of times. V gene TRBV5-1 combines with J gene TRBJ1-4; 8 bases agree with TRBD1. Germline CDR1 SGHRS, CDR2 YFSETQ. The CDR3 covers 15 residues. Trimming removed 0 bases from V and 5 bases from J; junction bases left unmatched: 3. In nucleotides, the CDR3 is TGCGCCAGCAGCTTGGTAACAGGGGGAAATGAAAAACTGTTTTTT. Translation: CASSLVTGGNEKLFF.

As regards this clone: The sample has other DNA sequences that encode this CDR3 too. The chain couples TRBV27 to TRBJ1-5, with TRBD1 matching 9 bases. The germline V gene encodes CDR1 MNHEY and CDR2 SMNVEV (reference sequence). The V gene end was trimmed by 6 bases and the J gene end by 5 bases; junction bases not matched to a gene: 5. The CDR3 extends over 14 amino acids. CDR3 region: CASSHGQGYQPQHF. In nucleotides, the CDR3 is TGTGCCAGCAGCCACGGACAGGGGTATCAGCCCCAGCATTTT.

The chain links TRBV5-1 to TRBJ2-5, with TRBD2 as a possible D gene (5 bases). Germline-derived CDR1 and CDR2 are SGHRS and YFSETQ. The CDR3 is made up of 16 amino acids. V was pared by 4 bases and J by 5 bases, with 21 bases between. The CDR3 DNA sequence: TGCGCCAGCAGCCCTACCAGGAGGACCCCGGGTGAGACCCAGTACTTC. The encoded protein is CASSPTRRTPGETQYF.

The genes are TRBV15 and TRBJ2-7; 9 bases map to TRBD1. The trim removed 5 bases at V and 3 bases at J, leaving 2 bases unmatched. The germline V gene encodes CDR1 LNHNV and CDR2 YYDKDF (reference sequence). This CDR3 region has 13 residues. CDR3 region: CATSLDRGYEQYF. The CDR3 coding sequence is TGTGCCACCAGCCTGGACAGGGGCTACGAGCAGTACTTC. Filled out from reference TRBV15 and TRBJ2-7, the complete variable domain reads DAMVIQNPRYQVTQFGKPVTLSCSQTLNHNVMYWYQQKSSQAPKLLFHYYDKDFNNEADTPDNFQSRRPNTSFCFLDIRSPGLGDTAMYLCATSLDRGYEQYFGPGTRLTVT.

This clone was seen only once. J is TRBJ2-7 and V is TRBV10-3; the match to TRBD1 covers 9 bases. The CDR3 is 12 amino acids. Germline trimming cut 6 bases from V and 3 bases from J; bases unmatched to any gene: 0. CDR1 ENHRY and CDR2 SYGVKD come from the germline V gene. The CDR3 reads CAIRDRGYEQYF. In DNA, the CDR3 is TGTGCCATCAGGGACAGGGGCTACGAGCAGTACTTC.

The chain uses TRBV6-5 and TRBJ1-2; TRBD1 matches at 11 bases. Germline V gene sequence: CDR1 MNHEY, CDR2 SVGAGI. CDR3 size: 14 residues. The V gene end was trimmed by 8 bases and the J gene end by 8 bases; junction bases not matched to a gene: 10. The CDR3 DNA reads TGTGCCAGCGGAGGACAGGGGGCACTTAAAGGCTACACCTTC. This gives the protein CASGGQGALKGYTF.

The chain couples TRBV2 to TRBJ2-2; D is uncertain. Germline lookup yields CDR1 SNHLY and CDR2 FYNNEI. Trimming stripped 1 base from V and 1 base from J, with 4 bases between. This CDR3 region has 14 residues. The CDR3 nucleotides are TGTGCCAGCAGTGAAGGAGTGAACACCGGGGAGCTGTTTTTT. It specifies CASSEGVNTGELFF.

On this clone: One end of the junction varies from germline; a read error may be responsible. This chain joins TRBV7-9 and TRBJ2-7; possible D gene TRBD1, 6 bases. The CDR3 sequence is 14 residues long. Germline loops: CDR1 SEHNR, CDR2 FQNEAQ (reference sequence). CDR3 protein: CASSLGTIDYEQYF. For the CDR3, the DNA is TGTGCCAGCAGTTTAGGGACAATTGACTACGAGCAGTACTTC.

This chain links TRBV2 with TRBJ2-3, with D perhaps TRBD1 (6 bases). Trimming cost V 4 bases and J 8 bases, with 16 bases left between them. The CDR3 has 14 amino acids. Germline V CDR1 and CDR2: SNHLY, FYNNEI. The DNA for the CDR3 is TGTGCCAGCAGTGTTGACAGGAGGTACGGTACGCAGTATTTT. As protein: CASSVDRRYGTQYF.

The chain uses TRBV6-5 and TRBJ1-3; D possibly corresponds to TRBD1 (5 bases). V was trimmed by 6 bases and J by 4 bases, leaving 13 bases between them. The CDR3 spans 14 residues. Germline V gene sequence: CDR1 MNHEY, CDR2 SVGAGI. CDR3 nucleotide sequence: TGTGCCAGCAGCCCAGGGTTAGGAGGAAACACCATATATTTT. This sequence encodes CASSPGLGGNTIYF.

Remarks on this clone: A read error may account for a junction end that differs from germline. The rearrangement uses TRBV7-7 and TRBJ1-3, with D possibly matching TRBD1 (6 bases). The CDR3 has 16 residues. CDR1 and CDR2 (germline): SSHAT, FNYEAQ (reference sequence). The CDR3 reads CASSSGAPASGNTIYF. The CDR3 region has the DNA TGTGCTAGCAGCTCAGGGGCACCGGCCTCTGGAAACACCATATATTTT.

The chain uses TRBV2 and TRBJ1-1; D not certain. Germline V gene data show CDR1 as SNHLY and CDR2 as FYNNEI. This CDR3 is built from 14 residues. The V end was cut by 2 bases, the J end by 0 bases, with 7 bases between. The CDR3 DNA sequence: TGTGCCAGCAGTGAATTAGCTATGAACACTGAAGCTTTCTTT. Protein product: CASSELAMNTEAFF.

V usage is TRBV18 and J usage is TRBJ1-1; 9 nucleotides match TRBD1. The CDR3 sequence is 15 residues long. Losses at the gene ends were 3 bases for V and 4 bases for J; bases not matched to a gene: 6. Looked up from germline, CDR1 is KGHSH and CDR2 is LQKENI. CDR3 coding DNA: TGTGCCAGCTCACCTCTCCGGGACAGGGCCACTGAAGCTTTCTTT. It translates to CASSPLRDRATEAFF. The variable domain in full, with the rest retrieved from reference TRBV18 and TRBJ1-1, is NAGVMQNPRHLVRRRGQEARLRCSPMKGHSHVYWYRQLPEEGLKFMVYLQKENIIDESGMPKERFSAEFPKEGPSILRIQQVVRGDSAAYFCASSPLRDRATEAFFGQGTRLTVV.

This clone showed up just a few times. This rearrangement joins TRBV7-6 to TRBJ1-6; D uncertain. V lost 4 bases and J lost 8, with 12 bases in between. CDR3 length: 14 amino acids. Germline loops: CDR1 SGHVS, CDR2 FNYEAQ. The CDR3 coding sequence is TGTGCCAGCAGCTGGTCCCCGGGGTATTCACCCCTCCACTTT. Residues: CASSWSPGYSPLHF.

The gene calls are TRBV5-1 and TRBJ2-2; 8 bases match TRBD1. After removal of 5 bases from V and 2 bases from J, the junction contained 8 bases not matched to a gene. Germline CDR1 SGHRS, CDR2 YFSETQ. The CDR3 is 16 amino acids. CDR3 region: CASSRQGTLNTGELFF. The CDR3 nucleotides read TGCGCCAGCAGTAGACAGGGGACTCTAAACACCGGGGAGCTGTTTTTT.

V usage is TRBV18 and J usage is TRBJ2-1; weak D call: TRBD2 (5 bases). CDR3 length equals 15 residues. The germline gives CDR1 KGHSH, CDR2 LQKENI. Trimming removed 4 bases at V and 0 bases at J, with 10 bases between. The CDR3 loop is CASSRGSVSYNEQFF. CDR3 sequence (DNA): TGTGCCAGCTCACGAGGTAGCGTCTCCTACAATGAGCAGTTCTTC. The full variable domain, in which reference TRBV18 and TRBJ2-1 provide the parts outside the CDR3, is NAGVMQNPRHLVRRRGQEARLRCSPMKGHSHVYWYRQLPEEGLKFMVYLQKENIIDESGMPKERFSAEFPKEGPSILRIQQVVRGDSAAYFCASSRGSVSYNEQFFGPGTRLTVL.

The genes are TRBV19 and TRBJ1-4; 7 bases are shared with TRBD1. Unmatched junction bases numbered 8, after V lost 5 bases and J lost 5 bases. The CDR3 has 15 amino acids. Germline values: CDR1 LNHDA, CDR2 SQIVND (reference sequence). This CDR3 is CASSGGDRRNEKLFF. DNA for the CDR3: TGTGCCAGTAGTGGCGGGGACAGAAGAAATGAAAAACTGTTTTTT. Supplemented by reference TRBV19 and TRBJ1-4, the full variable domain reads DGGITQSPKYLFRKEGQNVTLSCEQNLNHDAMYWYRQDPGQGLRLIYYSQIVNDFQKGDIAEGYSVSREKKESFPLTVTSAQKNPTAFYLCASSGGDRRNEKLFFGSGTQLSVL.

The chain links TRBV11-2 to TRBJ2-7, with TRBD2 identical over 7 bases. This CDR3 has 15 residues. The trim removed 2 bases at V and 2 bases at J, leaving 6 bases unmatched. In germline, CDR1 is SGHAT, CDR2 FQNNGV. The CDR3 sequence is CASSLSGVTTYEQYF. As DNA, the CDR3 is TGTGCCAGCAGCTTAAGCGGGGTCACTACCTACGAGCAGTACTTC.